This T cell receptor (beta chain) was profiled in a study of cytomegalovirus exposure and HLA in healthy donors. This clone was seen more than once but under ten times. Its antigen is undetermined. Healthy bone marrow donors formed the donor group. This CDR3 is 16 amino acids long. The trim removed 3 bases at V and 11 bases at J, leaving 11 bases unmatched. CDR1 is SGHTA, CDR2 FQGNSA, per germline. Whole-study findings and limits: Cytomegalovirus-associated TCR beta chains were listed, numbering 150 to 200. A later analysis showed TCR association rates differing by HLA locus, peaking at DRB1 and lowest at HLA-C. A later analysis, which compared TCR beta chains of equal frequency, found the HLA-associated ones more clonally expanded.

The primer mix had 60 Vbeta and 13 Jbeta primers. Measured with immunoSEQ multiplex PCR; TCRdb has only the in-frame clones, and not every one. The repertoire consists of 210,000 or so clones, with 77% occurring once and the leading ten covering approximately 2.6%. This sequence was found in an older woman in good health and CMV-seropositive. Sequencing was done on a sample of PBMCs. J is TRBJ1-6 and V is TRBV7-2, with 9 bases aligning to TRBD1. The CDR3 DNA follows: TGTGCCAGCAGCTTTAGTCCGGGACAGGGTATCCCACCCCTCCACTTT. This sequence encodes CASSFSPGQGIPPLHF. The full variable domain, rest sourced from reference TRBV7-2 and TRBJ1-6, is GAGVSQSPSNKVTEKGKDVELRCDPISGHTALYWYRQSLGQGLEFLIYFQGNSAPDKSGLPSDRFSAERTGGSVSTLTIQRTQQEDSAVYLCASSFSPGQGIPPLHFGNGTRLTVT.